This T cell receptor beta chain was retrieved from a study of cytomegalovirus exposure and HLA in healthy donors (dated by TCRdb to the late 2010s). For the study in its entirety: In an earlier analysis of some 610 of the donors, 276 Gb of sequence data and 90 million to 130 million unique TCR beta sequences from 180 million or so T cells were reported. An early release covering over 500 HLA-typed donors comprised about 300 gigabases of sequencing data and 65 million to 100 million unique TCR sequences. Among the approximately 420 genotyped donors, roughly 80% belonged to the genetic ancestry cluster associated with self-reported Caucasian donors. The study aimed to test whether cataloging public T cell receptors could reveal signatures of past pathogen exposure. The T cell repertoires of 670 or so subjects were profiled by immunosequencing and related to cytomegalovirus serostatus. Along with the approximately 650-subject first cohort, a separate validation cohort of over a hundred different subjects was used. To predict cytomegalovirus infection status, the study combined high-throughput TCR immunosequencing, statistical association of individual TCRs with disease status, and machine learning. To study patterns of TCR occurrence, a later analysis re-analyzed previously published TCR beta repertoires from 700 or so donors and added high-resolution HLA genotyping. Rather than drawing on any new phenotypic data, the later analysis identified candidate immune exposures from TCR beta sequences and the way those sequences occurred across donors. An earlier analysis of fewer than 750 of the donors used high-throughput TCR beta sequencing to judge whether each TCR beta V gene segment behaved as functional or pseudogenic. Donor age, sex, ethnicity and CMV serostatus were compiled alongside the repertoire data. A later genetic analysis used genome-wide SNP genotypes for about 60% of the roughly 700 donors, treating that subset as a discovery cohort. All discovery cohort repertoires had been generated on a single sequencing platform. Class I and class II HLA loci were covered by the typing at four-digit resolution. The number of donors typed differed by locus, with 629-630 for A, B, C, DRB1 and DQB1, 522 for DQA1, 606 for DPA1, and 400 to 490 for DPB1. Because of strong linkage in the cohort, roughly five DR-DQ haplotypes were treated as single units for association and clustering. On average, 235,054 unique TCR beta nucleotide sequences were sequenced per donor among about 400 genotyped donors of the cohort, with roughly 18% of those sequences being non-productive.

In the germline V gene, CDR1 corresponds to SNHLY and CDR2 to FYNNEI. Spanning cysteine to phenylalanine, the CDR3 consists of 13 amino acids. CDR3 DNA only is kept here, 39 bases in frame from base 1. Cut back by 6 bases and 4 bases, the V and J ends lie 12 bases apart. In total, 630 or so healthy bone marrow donors made up the cohort. Cohort members were all nominally healthy when sampled, although unrecorded immune exposures were likely present. The donor tested CMV seronegative and was one of the 352 seronegative cohort members. A peripheral blood sample was provided by each donor, and peripheral blood mononuclear cells were used for TCR beta sequencing. Genomic DNA extraction from the blood cell samples was performed with the Qiagen DNeasy Blood Extraction Kit. About this clone: There is no known antigen for this receptor. No clone much larger than this one lies a single base away; base qualities are absent.

The paper as a whole reports these results and caveats: When HLA alleles, especially DR and DQ, strongly co-occurred, TCR associations were difficult to assign to individual alleles. In a later analysis, HLA-associated TCR beta chains showed more clonal expansion and lower generation probabilities than non-associated chains that were equally common. The study listed 150 to 200 TCR beta chains as associated with cytomegalovirus. According to a later analysis, parvovirus B19, influenza, CMV and Epstein-Barr virus appeared linked to several top co-occurrence clusters. A later analysis found that most CMV-associated TCR beta chains appeared HLA-restricted, with HLA associations seemingly driven largely by CMV exposure. Most TCR sequences were seen in very few donors, while some public TCRs were found in many individuals. According to a later genetic analysis, donors in an Asian-associated ancestry cluster had fewer N-insertions in productive TCRs than the roughly 670-donor mean. Broadly in line with IMGT annotations, most TCR beta V segments showed up in productive rearrangements about 90% or about 30% of the time in an earlier analysis of 450 to 600 of the donors. Because the 87-base-pair reads could not distinguish some IMGT-functional V segments, including TRBV6-2 and TRBV6-3, those segments were excluded. Because HLA typing was unavailable for some donors at each locus, only the typed subset was used in association tests. In a later analysis, some 17,000 TCR beta sequences were associated with specific HLA alleles at a false discovery rate of 0.05. According to a later analysis, TCR association rates differed among HLA loci, with DRB1 alleles showing the most associated TCRs and HLA-C alleles showing the fewest. Correlated functional status among segregating V segments might reflect linkage disequilibrium, but an unknown experimental factor could not be ruled out. The authors suggested that the approach could potentially be extended to other disease states and immunological phenotypes. The classifier was reported to diagnose cytomegalovirus status with high specificity and sensitivity in both the original cohort and the validation cohort. Because counts were too low, around 18 rarely observed V segments, including chromosome 9 orphons, were left out of the earlier analysis of 587 of the donors. Immune exposure information for the cohort was limited to CMV serostatus. A cluster of highly shared sequence variants was judged likely to represent a technical artifact of the sequencing pipeline. In this cohort, only TCR beta chains were sequenced, and detectable features were limited by the absence of alpha or paired-chain data. In a later genetic analysis, a missense DCLRE1C variant was associated with V-gene and J-gene trimming of TCR beta chains, and the association was replicated in an independent cohort. A further reported finding was that TCR beta sequences accurately predicted the HLA-A and HLA-B alleles for most subjects in the first cohort. In vitro tests confirmed that a few of the cytomegalovirus-associated TCR beta chains recognize cytomegalovirus antigens. The presence/absence analyses assumed that sequencing depth was roughly uniform across donors, and that assumption may not be true.

Receptors were amplified or captured by the immunoSEQ multiplex PCR assay. A mixture of 60 forward primers for TCR Vbeta segments and 13 reverse primers for TCR Jbeta segments was used in the multiplex PCR. The CDR3 region of rearranged TCR beta genes was amplified from genomic DNA with a multiplex PCR assay. Amplified TCR beta libraries were sequenced as 87-base-pair reads on the Illumina HiSeq System. Turning to the authors' computational methods: A later analysis tallied 75 million to 95 million unique TCR beta chains across the 700 or so repertoires, and about 12 million of those chains were shared by two or more donors. Raw reads were error-corrected and collapsed into unique sequences with a nearest-neighbor algorithm that merged closely related sequences to remove PCR and sequencing errors. V, D and J gene segments were assigned by aligning CDR3 sequences to IMGT reference sequences. For a sequence to be retained, at least a six-nucleotide match to both a V gene segment and a J gene segment was required. A rearrangement was called productive if the CDR3 had no stop codons and remained in frame with V and J, and every other rearrangement was called non-productive. CDR3 was defined according to IMGT convention as the region running from the second conserved V-encoded cysteine to the conserved J-encoded phenylalanine. Sequences without an unambiguous match to a single V gene segment were excluded from the earlier analysis of about 640 of the donors. In an earlier analysis of roughly 500 of the donors, V segments were called functional above 56.7% productive rearrangements and were called segregating when the between-donor standard deviation exceeded 5%. A statistical classification framework was built for diagnosing cytomegalovirus status from the catalog of TCR beta chain sequences. V and J gene assignment, in a later analysis, came from comparing TCR nucleotide sequences with IMGT/GENE-DB human TR gene sequences. A later analysis assigned CDR3 sequences and most-parsimonious VDJ recombination scenarios with the TCRdist pipeline. In a later analysis, each TCR beta chain was defined by its CDR3 amino acid sequence together with its V-gene family, and reads lacking a unique V-gene family were excluded. To address suspected cross-contamination and a sequencing artifact, a later analysis removed roughly 640 highly shared, low-generation-probability nucleotide sequences. A later analysis calculated a clonal expansion index for each public chain from normalized within-repertoire ranks of inferred template counts. In a later analysis, generation probabilities were computed with a VDJ recombination model fitted to out-of-frame rearrangements, and the resulting probabilities were checked against IGoR. In a later analysis, hypergeometric tests were used to score TCR-TCR, TCR-HLA and TCR-CMV co-occurrence, with a repertoire-size bias correction applied to TCR pairs. In a later analysis, false discovery rates were estimated by permuting HLA or CMV assignments 20 times. In a later analysis, co-occurring TCRs were grouped using DBSCAN, and TCRdist sequence similarity was added for clustering within HLA-allele-positive subsets. Repertoires with fewer than 30,000 or more than 120,000 public chains, plus five repertoires with anomalous nucleotide sharing, were excluded from co-occurrence clustering. TCRdb took over this immuneACCESS table, retaining in-frame rearrangements with V and J assigned. Such tables are incomplete; in checked studies, under half of the missing clones stem from an unresolved V gene, and the remainder is unexplained. V and J calls and clone size are those listed in that table; D and trimming were worked out from the DNA. Within this sample are approximately 110,000 clones, with around 72% of them counted one time only. The biggest ten clones account for about 2.2% of the sample.

The sequence joins TRBV2 to TRBJ1-1; no confident D gene assignment can be made. This TCR derives from a man aged 30-40 years in good health and CMV-seronegative. The sample consisted of PBMCs. The nucleotides read TGTGCCAGCAGGGAGGGAAGGGCCACTGAAGCTTTCTTT. Its product reads: CASREGRATEAFF.